A selection of T cell receptor beta chains follows, all from one sample in a study of HIV-infected patients and healthy controls. TCRdb re-derived calls from the 5' RACE reads in MiXCR, one entry per CDR3 protein. The sample shows about 13,000 distinct CDR3 sequences, approximately 11% of them seen only once. Specimen: blood. The receptor source for this set is an adult in good health. Each CDR3 is given with its conserved first and last residue. The D gene is left open where the match is weak. Clone size is given for some rows only: seen once, a few or many times, or a class if the clone is expanded.

D gene	V gene	CDR3 length	J gene	clone size	CDR3 DNA	CDR3 protein
.	TRBV28	16	TRBJ2-5	medium-sized	TGTGCCAGCAGTTTAAAGGGGATCTTGTACCAAGAGACCCAGTACTTC	CASSLKGILYQETQYF
TRBD2	TRBV5-1	16	TRBJ2-1	.	TGCGCCAGCAGCGGGACTAGCGGGTTTTCCTACAATGAGCAGTTCTTC	CASSGTSGFSYNEQFF
.	TRBV7-2	15	TRBJ2-3	many	TGTGCCAGCAGCTTAAAGGGTGCTAGCACAGATACGCAGTATTTT	CASSLKGASTDTQYF
.	TRBV7-9	14	TRBJ1-2	many	TGTGCCAGCAGCCCCTCGACAGGCTCCTATGGCTACACCTTC	CASSPSTGSYGYTF
TRBD2	TRBV3-1	14	TRBJ2-1	few	TGTGCCAGCAGTATAATTCCTAGCGGGGATGAGCAGTTCTTC	CASSIIPSGDEQFF
.	TRBV6-2/TRBV6-3	12	TRBJ2-1	medium-sized	TGTGCCAGCAGTTTGAAGGGTCGGGAGCAGTTCTTC	CASSLKGREQFF
TRBD2	TRBV2	14	TRBJ2-1	medium-sized	TGTGCCAGCAAAGGACCTAGCGGGAGCGATGAGCAGTTCTTC	CASKGPSGSDEQFF
.	TRBV7-2	17	TRBJ1-6	many	TGTGCCAGCAGCTTAGGGGCAGGAAGCTCCTATAATTCACCCCTCCACTTT	CASSLGAGSSYNSPLHF
.	TRBV9	14	TRBJ1-1	medium-sized	TGTGCCAGCAGCGACTCAGGGGTTAACACTGAAGCTTTCTTT	CASSDSGVNTEAFF
.	TRBV18	15	TRBJ2-6	.	TGTGCCAGCTCACCACTTTCCTCTGGGGCCAACGTCCTGACTTTC	CASSPLSSGANVLTF
TRBD2	TRBV7-8	16	TRBJ2-1	medium-sized	TGTGCCAGCAGGCAGAAGCGGGAGGGCCCTTTGCATGAGCAGTTCTTC	CASRQKREGPLHEQFF
TRBD1	TRBV6-6	15	TRBJ2-1	few	TGTGCCAGCAGTGACAGGGGTCAGTCCTACAATGAGCAGTTCTTC	CASSDRGQSYNEQFF
.	TRBV6-1	13	TRBJ2-1	few	TGTGCCAGCAGTGGAGAAGCAGGGCATGAGCAGTTCTTC	CASSGEAGHEQFF
.	TRBV30	13	TRBJ1-2	many	TGTGCCTGGAGTGGTACAGGGCCAAATGGCTACACCTTC	CAWSGTGPNGYTF
.	TRBV6-5	15	TRBJ1-5	medium-sized	TGTGCCAGCAGTCCCCGGGACGGATACAATCAGCCCCAGCATTTT	CASSPRDGYNQPQHF
.	TRBV29-1	12	TRBJ2-2	few	TGCAGCGTTGCGTTTCACGGCGGGGAGCTGTTTTTT	CSVAFHGGELFF
.	TRBV27	17	TRBJ1-1	medium-sized	TGTGCCAGCAGTTTAAGGCTGGGGGTTCCCGGTGACACTGAAGCTTTCTTT	CASSLRLGVPGDTEAFF
TRBD1	TRBV29-1	15	TRBJ2-7	.	TGCAGCGTTGCCTTAAGGGACAGGGGAAACTACGAGCAGTACTTC	CSVALRDRGNYEQYF
.	TRBV6-6	15	TRBJ2-3	medium-sized	TGTGCCAGCACCCCAAACGGGCGCAGCACAGATACGCAGTATTTT	CASTPNGRSTDTQYF
TRBD2	TRBV12-3/TRBV12-4	15	TRBJ2-1	many	TGTGCCAGCAGTCCCGGGACTAGCGGGATCAATGAGCAGTTCTTC	CASSPGTSGINEQFF
.	TRBV3-1	16	TRBJ2-7	medium-sized	TGTGCCAGCAGCCCGGAGCTAGCTGTGGGGGTCTACGAGCAGTACTTC	CASSPELAVGVYEQYF
TRBD2	TRBV7-2	19	TRBJ2-3	medium-sized	TGTGCCAGCAGCCCAGGGATTGGCGGGAGTTACTCAAGCACAGATACGCAGTATTTT	CASSPGIGGSYSSTDTQYF
.	TRBV5-8	15	TRBJ1-2	.	TGTGCCAGCAGCACGGGACAAGGCCCCCTGTTTGGCTACACCTTC	CASSTGQGPLFGYTF
.	TRBV29-1	12	TRBJ2-3	.	TGCAGCGTTGGTCAGGGCACAGATACGCAGTATTTT	CSVGQGTDTQYF
TRBD1	TRBV29-1	15	TRBJ1-1	.	TGCAGCGCGGAGACAGGGGGCCTGTTGAACACTGAAGCTTTCTTT	CSAETGGLLNTEAFF
TRBD2	TRBV28	14	TRBJ2-7	.	TGTGCCAGCAGGTTAGCGGGGAGCTCCTACGAGCAGTACTTC	CASRLAGSSYEQYF
.	TRBV30	12	TRBJ2-1	.	TGTGCCTGGGCCAGGGGAGGCAATGAGCAGTTCTTC	CAWARGGNEQFF
TRBD1	TRBV11-2	16	TRBJ1-2	many	TGTGCCAGCAGGTCCTTAAGGGACAGGAGAATTTATGGCTACACCTTC	CASRSLRDRRIYGYTF
.	TRBV7-8	14	TRBJ2-3	many	TGTGCCAGCAGCTTGGCTAGCGAGTTAGATACGCAGTATTTT	CASSLASELDTQYF
TRBD2	TRBV12-3/TRBV12-4	15	TRBJ2-3	.	TGTGCCAGCAGTCCGACTAGCGGGAGCGGAGATACGCAGTATTTT	CASSPTSGSGDTQYF
TRBD2	TRBV6-5	19	TRBJ2-1	many	TGTGCCAGCAGTTCCCGCCCGCTGACTAGCGGGAAGGATTACAATGAGCAGTTCTTC	CASSSRPLTSGKDYNEQFF
.	TRBV5-1	15	TRBJ1-1	.	TGCGCCAGCAGCTTGGATCCGGCGGTGAACACTGAAGCTTTCTTT	CASSLDPAVNTEAFF
.	TRBV2	15	TRBJ2-1	.	TGTGCCAGCAGTTCCCTGGACTTGGTCTACAATGAGCAGTTCTTC	CASSSLDLVYNEQFF
.	TRBV5-1	16	TRBJ1-1	medium-sized	TGCGCCAGCAGTTCTATTCACAGCCAGTTTTTACCTGAAGCTTTCTTT	CASSSIHSQFLPEAFF
.	TRBV30	13	TRBJ1-1	few	TGTGCCTGGAGTGTACTAGGGGACACTGAAGCTTTCTTT	CAWSVLGDTEAFF
.	TRBV7-8	12	TRBJ1-1	medium-sized	TGTGCCAGCAGCTTGGGACCGCAGGGAGCTTTCTTT	CASSLGPQGAFF
.	TRBV6-1	13	TRBJ2-2	many	TGTGCCAGCAGTGCCTATCAGACCGGGGAGCTGTTTTTT	CASSAYQTGELFF
.	TRBV4-2	16	TRBJ1-5	.	TGTGCCAGCAGCCAAGAGGGGGTGGATAGCAATCAGCCCCAGCATTTT	CASSQEGVDSNQPQHF
TRBD1	TRBV27	16	TRBJ2-1	.	TGTGCCAGCAGGGAACAGGGGCGTGGGTCCTTCAATGAGCAGTTCTTC	CASREQGRGSFNEQFF
TRBD2	TRBV2	16	TRBJ2-1	many	TGTGCCAGCCGAGTGGGGAATCTAGCGGGGGGGAATGAGCAGTTCTTC	CASRVGNLAGGNEQFF
.	TRBV10-3	11	TRBJ1-5	many	TGTGCCATCGGGTTGGATCAGCCCCAGCATTTT	CAIGLDQPQHF
.	TRBV20-1	14	TRBJ2-3	.	TGCAGTGCAAGGCCCTCCAAGGGTACAGATACGCAGTATTTT	CSARPSKGTDTQYF
TRBD2	TRBV12-3/TRBV12-4	15	TRBJ2-1	medium-sized	TGTGCCAGCAGCTTTAGCGGGAGGGCCGGGGATGAGCAGTTCTTC	CASSFSGRAGDEQFF
.	TRBV15	11	TRBJ2-1	many	TGTGCCACCAGCAGAGATAGTGAGCAGTTCTTC	CATSRDSEQFF
.	TRBV18	14	TRBJ2-5	many	TGTGCCAGCTCACCACAGGGGTACCAAGAGACCCAGTACTTC	CASSPQGYQETQYF
TRBD2	TRBV7-2	18	TRBJ2-3	medium-sized	TGTGCCAGCAGCATTAGGCGGTCTAGCGGGATCGCGACAGATACGCAGTATTTT	CASSIRRSSGIATDTQYF
.	TRBV7-2	14	TRBJ2-7	many	TGTGCCAGCAGCTTAAGGCAGGGAGTAGGAGAGCAGTACTTC	CASSLRQGVGEQYF
.	TRBV20-1	13	TRBJ2-5	many	TGCAGCGCCGGTGACACGTTCCAAGAGACCCAGTACTTC	CSAGDTFQETQYF
TRBD2	TRBV29-1	15	TRBJ2-1	many	TGCAGCGTTGAGTTGAGGCTAGCGGGAGAGGGTGAGCAGTTCTTC	CSVELRLAGEGEQFF
.	TRBV11-2	14	TRBJ1-5	.	TGTGCCAGCAGCTTATCCGAGGGCTATCAGCCCCAGCATTTT	CASSLSEGYQPQHF
.	TRBV2	14	TRBJ2-1	.	TGTGCCAGCAGTGAAGCCCAGCGTGGCAATGAGCAGTTCTTC	CASSEAQRGNEQFF
TRBD1	TRBV19	13	TRBJ2-2	.	TGTGCCAGTAAGGGGGCAGGAACCGGGGAGCTGTTTTTT	CASKGAGTGELFF
.	TRBV5-1	14	TRBJ1-1	medium-sized	TGCGCCAGCAGCCCTGACAGGATGAACACTGAAGCTTTCTTT	CASSPDRMNTEAFF
.	TRBV20-1	14	TRBJ2-7	.	TGCAGTGCTAGAGAGGGGGCAGGGGTAGGCGAGCAGTACTTC	CSAREGAGVGEQYF
.	TRBV3-1	14	TRBJ2-7	few	TGTGCCAGCAGCCAAGATACAACCCCGAGGGAGCAGTACTTC	CASSQDTTPREQYF
.	TRBV7-8	14	TRBJ1-1	medium-sized	TGTGCCAGCAGCTTACATCAGGGAGGAACTGAAGCTTTCTTT	CASSLHQGGTEAFF
.	TRBV18	13	TRBJ1-1	many	TGTGCCAGCTCACCAGATAGGGGGACTGAAGCTTTCTTT	CASSPDRGTEAFF
.	TRBV25-1	14	TRBJ2-5	medium-sized	TGTGCCAGCAGTAAGGCAGGCCACCAAGAGACCCAGTACTTC	CASSKAGHQETQYF
.	TRBV27	13	TRBJ1-5	many	TGTGCCAGCGCGCAGACTGCCAATCAGCCCCAGCATTTT	CASAQTANQPQHF